This T cell receptor beta chain originates from a study of cytomegalovirus exposure and HLA in healthy donors. Notes on the study in general: A later analysis reportedly identified an Asian-associated ancestry cluster as carrying fewer N-insertions than the 666-donor mean. In a later analysis, most CMV-associated TCR beta chains appeared HLA-restricted.

CDR3 length: 15 amino acids. Losses at the gene ends were 2 bases for V and 5 bases for J; bases not matched to a gene: 5. Per germline, CDR1 MNHEY and CDR2 SVGAGI. This clone was detected only a few times. What it binds is not known. PCR involved 60 Vbeta and 13 Jbeta primers. Generated by immunoSEQ multiplex PCR, the TCRdb table keeps only in-frame clones and is missing some. This table holds approximately 56,000 clones, roughly 72% found once. The chain combines TRBV6-5 with TRBJ2-1, with TRBD2 matching over 8 bases. Sequencing was done on a sample of PBMCs. This receptor was identified in a woman aged 50 to 60 in good health and CMV-seropositive. The CDR3 DNA is TGTGCCAGCAGTTACAGCGGGACTAGACACAATGAGCAGTTCTTC. This sequence encodes CASSYSGTRHNEQFF.